Sequencing of this T cell receptor beta chain was carried out in a study of blood T cell repertoires in COVID-19. As handled by the study authors: Reference gene primers were amplified, and this amplification served to estimate nucleated cell counts. The repertoire was sequenced with immunoSEQ multiplex PCR; TCRdb's copy has only in-frame clones and lacks some. D and trimming come from the DNA, and the V and J calls and clone size come from that table. Counted here are 95,000 to 120,000 clones, 85% occurring once; the ten biggest clones make up approximately 3.6%. Germline V gene lookup returns CDR1 KGHDR and CDR2 SFDVKD. This CDR3 contains 15 residues. V lost 5 bases and J 3 bases, leaving 15 bases between the germline ends.

The chain joins TRBV24-1 to TRBJ2-5, with D perhaps matching TRBD1 (6 bases). The TCR was taken from a middle-aged man with acute or convalescent COVID-19. The sample comprised peripheral blood. CDR3 in amino acids: CATSGILGAEETQYF. DNA of the CDR3: TGTGCCACCAGTGGGATCTTGGGGGCTGAAGAGACCCAGTACTTC.